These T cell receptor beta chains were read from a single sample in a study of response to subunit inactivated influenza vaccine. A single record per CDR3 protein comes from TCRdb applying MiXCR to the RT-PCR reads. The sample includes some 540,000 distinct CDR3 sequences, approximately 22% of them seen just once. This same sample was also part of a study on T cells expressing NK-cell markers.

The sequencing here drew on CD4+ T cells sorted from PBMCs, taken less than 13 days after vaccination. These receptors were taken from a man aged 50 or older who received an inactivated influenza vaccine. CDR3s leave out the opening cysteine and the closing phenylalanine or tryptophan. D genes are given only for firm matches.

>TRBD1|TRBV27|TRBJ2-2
ASSHPATGANTGELF
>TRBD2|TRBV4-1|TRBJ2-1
ASRGLALIPTEQF
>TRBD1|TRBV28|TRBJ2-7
ASSLDQTGRSYEQY
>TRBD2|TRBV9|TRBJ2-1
ASSPTGASGGNEQF
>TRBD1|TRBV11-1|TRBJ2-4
ASSPQTGGALGAKNIQY
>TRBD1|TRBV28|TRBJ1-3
ASSSTGRRNTIY
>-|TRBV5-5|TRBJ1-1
ASSFSGLVSEAF
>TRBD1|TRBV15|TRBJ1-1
ATSRGTGITEAF
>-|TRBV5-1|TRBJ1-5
ASSLAGLINQPQH
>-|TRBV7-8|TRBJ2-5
ASSYPGGGQETQY
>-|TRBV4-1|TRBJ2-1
ASSQDRRQF
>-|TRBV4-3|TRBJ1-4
ASSQQTGATNEKLF
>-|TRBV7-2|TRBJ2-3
ASSLSPNRLGANTQY
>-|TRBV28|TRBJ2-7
ASSLSSTYEQY
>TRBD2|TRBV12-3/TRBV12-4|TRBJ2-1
ASSRTSGGGKQF
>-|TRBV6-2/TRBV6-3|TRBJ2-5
ASTIAGSGTQY
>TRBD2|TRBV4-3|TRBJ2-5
ASSRLGGETQY
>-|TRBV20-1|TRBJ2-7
SARGHLSSYEQY
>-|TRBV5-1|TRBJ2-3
ASQTPGTDTQY
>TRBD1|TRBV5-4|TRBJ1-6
ASSLVTGINSPLH
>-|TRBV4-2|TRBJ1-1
ASKRRAGTEAF
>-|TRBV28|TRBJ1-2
ASSLLGRVYGYT
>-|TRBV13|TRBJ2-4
ASSPARALAKNIQY
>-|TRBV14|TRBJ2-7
ASSHAYEQY
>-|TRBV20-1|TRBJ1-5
SARELAGGDQPQH
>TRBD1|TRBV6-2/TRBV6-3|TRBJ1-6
ASRHTGANSPLH
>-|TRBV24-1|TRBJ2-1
ATSDLALASNEQF
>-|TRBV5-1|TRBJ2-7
ASQGSKPYEQY
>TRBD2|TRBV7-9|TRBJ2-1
ASSSRIPGTISNEQF
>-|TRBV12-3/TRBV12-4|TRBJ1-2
ASILWGDRANGYT
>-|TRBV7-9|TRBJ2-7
ASSPRGSSYEQY
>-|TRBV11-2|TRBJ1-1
ASSFGRARTEAF
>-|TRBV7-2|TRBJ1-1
ASSLVAGPREAF
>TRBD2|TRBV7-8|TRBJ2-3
ASSGGAGGRSDTQY
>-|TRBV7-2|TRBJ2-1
ASSLTRGLYNEQF
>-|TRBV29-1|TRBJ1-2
SVLGAAAGYT
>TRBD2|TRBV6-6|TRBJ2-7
ASRPGGDYEQY
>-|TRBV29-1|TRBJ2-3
SVEPGPDTQY
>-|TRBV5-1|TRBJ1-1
ASSPRTAKNTEAF
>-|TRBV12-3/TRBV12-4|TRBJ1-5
ASSLHGLSNQPQH
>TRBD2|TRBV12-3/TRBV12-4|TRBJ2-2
ASTLNPKREGGELF
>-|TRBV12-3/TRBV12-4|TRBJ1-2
ASSFRGTAGYT